The present entry profiles one T cell receptor beta chain with its context. Its antigen is unknown. The sample holds no much larger clone one base away, and base qualities are not on file. This sample was taken from a study of HIV-infected patients and healthy controls (TCRdb year 2014). The CDR3 covers 13 residues, taking in both the cysteine and the phenylalanine. Only CDR3 DNA is held: 39 bases, read in frame from base 1. For CDR1 and CDR2, the germline V gene lists KGHSH and LQKENI. V is cut by 6 bases and J by 1 base, and the space between the germline ends is 10 bases. Library creation used 5' RACE. Sequencing relied on an Illumina MiSeq. TCRdb applied fastp at Q25 and MiXCR to the public reads, then kept only in-frame beta chains. Each record represents a unique CDR3 protein, reported with the most common genes and DNA among its rows. The sample contains 60,000 to 75,000 distinct CDR3 sequences, about a sixth of them found a single time. The ten largest make up approximately 5.3% of the sample.

In this chain, TRBV18 is recombined with TRBJ2-7; TRBD2 might be the D gene, on 5 matching bases. The sample comprised CD4+ T cells from blood. The TCR sequence derives from a human donor in good health. For the CDR3, the sequence is CASSPGLSYEQYF. The sequenced DNA is TGTGCCAGCTCCCCAGGACTGTCCTACGAGCAGTACTTC.